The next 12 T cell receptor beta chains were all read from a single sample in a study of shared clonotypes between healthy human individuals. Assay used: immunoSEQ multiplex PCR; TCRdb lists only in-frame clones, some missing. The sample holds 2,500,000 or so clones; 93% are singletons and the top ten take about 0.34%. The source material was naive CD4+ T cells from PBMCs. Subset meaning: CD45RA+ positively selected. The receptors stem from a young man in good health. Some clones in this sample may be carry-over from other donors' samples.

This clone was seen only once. CDR3 sequence (DNA): TGCGCCAGCAGCTTTTACAGTCAAGAGACCCAGTACTTC. This codes for CASSFYSQETQYF. The V and J genes are TRBV5-1 and TRBJ2-5; D not certain. Trimming pared 2 bases from V and 2 bases from J, leaving 7 bases between. Germline V gives CDR1 SGHRS, CDR2 YFSETQ. The CDR3 runs 13 residues.

The CDR3 loop reads CASQGFTGELFF. CDR3 sequence (DNA): TGCGCCAGCCAGGGGTTCACCGGGGAGCTGTTTTTT. The chain uses TRBV5-1 and TRBJ2-2; TRBD1 might be the D (6 bases). Germline V gives CDR1 SGHRS, CDR2 YFSETQ. This CDR3 is 12 amino acids long. The V gene lost 7 bases and the J gene lost 4 bases, with 8 bases spanning the gap.

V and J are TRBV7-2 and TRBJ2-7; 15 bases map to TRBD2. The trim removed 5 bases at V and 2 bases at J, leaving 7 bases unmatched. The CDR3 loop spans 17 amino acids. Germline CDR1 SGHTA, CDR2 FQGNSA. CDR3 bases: TGTGCCAGCAGCCGCCCGGGACTAGCGGGAGGTACCTACGAGCAGTACTTC. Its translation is CASSRPGLAGGTYEQYF. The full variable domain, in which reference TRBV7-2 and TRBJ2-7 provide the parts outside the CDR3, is GAGVSQSPSNKVTEKGKDVELRCDPISGHTALYWYRQSLGQGLEFLIYFQGNSAPDKSGLPSDRFSAERTGGSVSTLTIQRTQQEDSAVYLCASSRPGLAGGTYEQYFGPGTRLTVT.

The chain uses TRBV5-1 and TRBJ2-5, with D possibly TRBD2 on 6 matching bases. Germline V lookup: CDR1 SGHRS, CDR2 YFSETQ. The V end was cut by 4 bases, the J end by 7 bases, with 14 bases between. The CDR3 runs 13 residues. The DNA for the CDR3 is TGCGCCAGCAGCCCCGGGACTGGAGGGACCCAGTACTTC. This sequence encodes CASSPGTGGTQYF.

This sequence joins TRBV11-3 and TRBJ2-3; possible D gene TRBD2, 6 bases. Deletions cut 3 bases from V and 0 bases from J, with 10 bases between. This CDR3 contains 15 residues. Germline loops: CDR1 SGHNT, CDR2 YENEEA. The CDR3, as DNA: TGTGCCAGCAGCTTTAGCGGAACTAGCACAGATACGCAGTATTTT. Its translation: CASSFSGTSTDTQYF. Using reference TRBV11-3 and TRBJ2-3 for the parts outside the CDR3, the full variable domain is EAGVVQSPRYKIIEKKQPVAFWCNPISGHNTLYWYLQNLGQGPELLIRYENEEAVDDSQLPKDRFSAERLKGVDSTLKIQPAELGDSAVYLCASSFSGTSTDTQYFGPGTRLTVL.

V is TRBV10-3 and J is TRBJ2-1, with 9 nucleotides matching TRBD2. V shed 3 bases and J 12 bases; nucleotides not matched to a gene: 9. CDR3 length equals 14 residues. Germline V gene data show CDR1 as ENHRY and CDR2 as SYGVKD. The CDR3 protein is CAISEGELAGWQFF. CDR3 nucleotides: TGTGCCATCAGTGAAGGGGAGCTAGCGGGATGGCAGTTCTTC.

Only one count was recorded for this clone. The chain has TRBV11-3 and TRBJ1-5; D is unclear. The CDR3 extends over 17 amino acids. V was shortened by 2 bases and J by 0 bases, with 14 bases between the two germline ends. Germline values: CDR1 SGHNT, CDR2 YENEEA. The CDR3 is CASSLRMGWDSNQPQHF. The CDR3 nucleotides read TGTGCCAGCAGCTTAAGGATGGGCTGGGATAGCAATCAGCCCCAGCATTTT.

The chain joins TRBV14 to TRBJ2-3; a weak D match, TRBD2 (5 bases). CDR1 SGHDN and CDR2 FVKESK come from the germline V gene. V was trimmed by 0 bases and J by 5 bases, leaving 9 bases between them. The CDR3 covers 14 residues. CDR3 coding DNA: TGTGCCAGCAGCCAAGATTGGAGGAGAGATACGCAGTATTTT. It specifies CASSQDWRRDTQYF.

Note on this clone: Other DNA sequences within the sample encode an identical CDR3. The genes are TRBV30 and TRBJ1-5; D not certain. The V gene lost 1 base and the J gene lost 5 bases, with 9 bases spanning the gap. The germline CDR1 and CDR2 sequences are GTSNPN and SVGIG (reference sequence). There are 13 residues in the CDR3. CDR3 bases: TGTGCCTGGAGTGCCCGGGGAGATCAGCCCCAGCATTTT. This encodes CAWSARGDQPQHF.

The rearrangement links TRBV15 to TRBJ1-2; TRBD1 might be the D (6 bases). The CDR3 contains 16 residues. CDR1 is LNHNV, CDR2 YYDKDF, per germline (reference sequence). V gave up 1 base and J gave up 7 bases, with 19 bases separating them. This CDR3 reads CATSRVGTGRLFGYTF. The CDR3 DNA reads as TGTGCCACCAGCAGAGTGGGAACAGGGAGACTATTTGGCTACACCTTC.

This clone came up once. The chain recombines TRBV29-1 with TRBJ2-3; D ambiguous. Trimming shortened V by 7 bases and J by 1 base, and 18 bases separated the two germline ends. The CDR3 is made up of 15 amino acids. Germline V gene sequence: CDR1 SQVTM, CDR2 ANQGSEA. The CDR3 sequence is CSATGPKVRTDTQYF. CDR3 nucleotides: TGCAGCGCAACCGGGCCCAAGGTACGCACAGATACGCAGTATTTT.

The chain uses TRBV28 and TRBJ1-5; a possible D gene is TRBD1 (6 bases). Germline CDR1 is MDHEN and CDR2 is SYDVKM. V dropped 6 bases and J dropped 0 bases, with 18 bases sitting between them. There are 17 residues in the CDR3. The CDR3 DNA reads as TGTGCCAGCAGCGGGATGGGGGGCCTTTATAGCAATCAGCCCCAGCATTTT. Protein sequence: CASSGMGGLYSNQPQHF. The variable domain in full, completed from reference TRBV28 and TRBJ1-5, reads DVKVTQSSRYLVKRTGEKVFLECVQDMDHENMFWYRQDPGLGLRLIYFSYDVKMKEKGDIPEGYSVSREKKERFSLILESASTNQTSMYLCASSGMGGLYSNQPQHFGDGTRLSIL.